This section outlines one T cell receptor (beta chain) sequence together with its context. Clones were read by immunoSEQ multiplex PCR, and TCRdb kept only the in-frame ones, dropping some. The data show about 150,000 clones, with 80% to 90% seen just once and less than 4.5% held by the top ten. This sample stems from a study of blood T cell repertoires in COVID-19. The CDR3 covers 13 residues. Trimming took off 1 base at V and 9 bases at J, with 10 bases between the two ends. Germline values: CDR1 SEHNR, CDR2 FQNEAQ (reference sequence). This clonotype originated in a man between 45 and 60 years old who had recovered from COVID-19. The chain carries TRBV7-9 and TRBJ1-5; D uncertain. Material: PBMCs or T cells enriched from blood (not recorded which). The CDR3 region is CASSLDSYGPQHF. The CDR3 DNA reads as TGTGCCAGCAGCTTAGACAGCTATGGGCCCCAGCATTTT.